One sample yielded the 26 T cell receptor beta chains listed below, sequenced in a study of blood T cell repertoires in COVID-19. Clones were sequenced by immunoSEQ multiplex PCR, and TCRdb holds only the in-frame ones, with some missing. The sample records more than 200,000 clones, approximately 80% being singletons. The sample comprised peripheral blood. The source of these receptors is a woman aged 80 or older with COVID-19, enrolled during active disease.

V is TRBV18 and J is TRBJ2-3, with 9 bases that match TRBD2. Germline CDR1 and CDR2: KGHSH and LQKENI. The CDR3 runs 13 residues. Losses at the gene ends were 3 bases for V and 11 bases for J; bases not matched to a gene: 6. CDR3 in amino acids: CASSPGLARQQYF. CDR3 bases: TGTGCCAGCTCACCGGGACTAGCTCGACAGCAGTATTTT. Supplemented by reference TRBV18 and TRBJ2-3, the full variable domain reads NAGVMQNPRHLVRRRGQEARLRCSPMKGHSHVYWYRQLPEEGLKFMVYLQKENIIDESGMPKERFSAEFPKEGPSILRIQQVVRGDSAAYFCASSPGLARQQYFGPGTRLTVL.

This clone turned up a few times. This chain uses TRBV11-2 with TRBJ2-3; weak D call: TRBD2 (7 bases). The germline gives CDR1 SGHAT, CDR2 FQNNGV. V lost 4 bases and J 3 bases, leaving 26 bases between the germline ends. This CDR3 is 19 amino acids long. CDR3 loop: CASSYRGLRGASLTDTQYF. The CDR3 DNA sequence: TGTGCCAGCAGCTACCGGGGGCTCCGGGGGGCCAGTTTAACAGATACGCAGTATTTT.

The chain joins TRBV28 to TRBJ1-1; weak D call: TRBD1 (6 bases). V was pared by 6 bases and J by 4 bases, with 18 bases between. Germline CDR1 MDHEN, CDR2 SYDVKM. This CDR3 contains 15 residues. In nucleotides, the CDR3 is TGTGCCAGCAGCCTCGGGGGCGCGGGGGGCACTGAAGCTTTCTTT. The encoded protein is CASSLGGAGGTEAFF. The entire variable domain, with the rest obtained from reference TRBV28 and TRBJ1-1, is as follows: DVKVTQSSRYLVKRTGEKVFLECVQDMDHENMFWYRQDPGLGLRLIYFSYDVKMKEKGDIPEGYSVSREKKERFSLILESASTNQTSMYLCASSLGGAGGTEAFFGQGTRLTVV.

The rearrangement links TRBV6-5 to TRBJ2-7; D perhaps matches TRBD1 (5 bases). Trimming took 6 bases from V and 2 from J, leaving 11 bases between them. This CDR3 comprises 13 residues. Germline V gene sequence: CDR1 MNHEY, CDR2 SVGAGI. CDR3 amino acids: CASSSQGPYEQYV. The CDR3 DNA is TGTGCCAGCAGCTCGCAGGGTCCCTACGAGCAGTACGTC.

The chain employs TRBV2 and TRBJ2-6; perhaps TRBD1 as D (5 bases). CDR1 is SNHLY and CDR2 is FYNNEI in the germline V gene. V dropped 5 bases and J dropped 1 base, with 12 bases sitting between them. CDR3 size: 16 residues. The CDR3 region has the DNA TGTGCCAGCAGTTCCGACAGTTTTTCTGGGGCCAACGTCCTGACTTTC. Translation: CASSSDSFSGANVLTF.

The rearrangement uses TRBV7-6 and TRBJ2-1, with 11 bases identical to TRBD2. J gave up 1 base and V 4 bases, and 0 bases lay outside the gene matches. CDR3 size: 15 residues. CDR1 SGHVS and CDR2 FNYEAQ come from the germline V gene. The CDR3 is CASSSSGGSYNEQFF. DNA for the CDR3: TGTGCCAGCAGCTCTAGCGGGGGGTCCTACAATGAGCAGTTCTTC.

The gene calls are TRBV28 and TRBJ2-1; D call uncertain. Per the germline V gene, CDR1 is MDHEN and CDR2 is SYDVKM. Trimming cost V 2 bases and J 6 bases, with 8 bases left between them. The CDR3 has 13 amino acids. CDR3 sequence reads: CASSLIQPNEQFF. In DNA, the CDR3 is TGTGCCAGCAGTTTAATACAGCCCAATGAGCAGTTCTTC.

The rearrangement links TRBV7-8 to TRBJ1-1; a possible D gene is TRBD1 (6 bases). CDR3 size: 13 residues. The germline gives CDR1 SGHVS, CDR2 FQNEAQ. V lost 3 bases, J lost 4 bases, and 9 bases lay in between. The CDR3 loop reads CASSLIRGTEAFF. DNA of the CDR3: TGTGCCAGCAGCTTGATCAGGGGCACTGAAGCTTTCTTT.

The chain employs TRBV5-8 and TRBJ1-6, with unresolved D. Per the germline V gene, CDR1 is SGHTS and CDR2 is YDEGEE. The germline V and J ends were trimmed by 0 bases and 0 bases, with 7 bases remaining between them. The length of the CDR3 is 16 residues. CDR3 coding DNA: TGTGCCAGCAGCTTGGAACAGTTCTCCTATAATTCACCCCTCCACTTT. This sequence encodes CASSLEQFSYNSPLHF.

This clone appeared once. As DNA, the CDR3 is TGTGCCAGCAGCTTAACTTTCACAGGGCCCTATGGCTACACCTTC. Protein sequence: CASSLTFTGPYGYTF. The chain is built from TRBV7-9 and TRBJ1-2, with D tentatively TRBD1 (6 bases). Looked up from germline, CDR1 is SEHNR and CDR2 is FQNEAQ (reference sequence). V was cut by 2 bases and J by 4 bases, with 14 bases left in between. The CDR3 extends over 15 amino acids.

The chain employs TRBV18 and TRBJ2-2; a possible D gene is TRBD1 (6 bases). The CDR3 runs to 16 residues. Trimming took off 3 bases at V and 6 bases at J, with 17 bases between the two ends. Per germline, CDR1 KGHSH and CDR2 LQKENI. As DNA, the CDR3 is TGTGCCAGCTCACCGTTGGGGGCCGAGTATTCCGGGGAGCTGTTTTTT. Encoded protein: CASSPLGAEYSGELFF.

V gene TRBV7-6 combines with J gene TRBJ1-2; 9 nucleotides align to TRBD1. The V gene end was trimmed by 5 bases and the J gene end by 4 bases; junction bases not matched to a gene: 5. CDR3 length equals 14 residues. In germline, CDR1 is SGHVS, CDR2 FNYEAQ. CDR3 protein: CASSAVQGAYGYTF. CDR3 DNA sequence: TGTGCCAGCAGCGCAGTACAGGGGGCCTATGGCTACACCTTC.

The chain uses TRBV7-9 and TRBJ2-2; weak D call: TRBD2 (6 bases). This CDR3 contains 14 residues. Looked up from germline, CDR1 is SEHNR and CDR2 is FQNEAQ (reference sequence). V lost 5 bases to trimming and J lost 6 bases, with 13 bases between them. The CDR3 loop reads CASSGKGEAGELFF. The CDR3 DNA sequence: TGTGCCAGCAGCGGGAAAGGGGAGGCCGGGGAGCTGTTTTTT.

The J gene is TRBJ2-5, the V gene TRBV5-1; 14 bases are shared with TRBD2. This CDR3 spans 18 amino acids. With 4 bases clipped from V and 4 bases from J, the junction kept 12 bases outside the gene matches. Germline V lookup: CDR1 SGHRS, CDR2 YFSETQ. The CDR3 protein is CASSDGLAGGLRTETQYF. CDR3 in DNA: TGCGCCAGCAGCGACGGACTAGCGGGGGGCCTAAGGACAGAGACCCAGTACTTC.

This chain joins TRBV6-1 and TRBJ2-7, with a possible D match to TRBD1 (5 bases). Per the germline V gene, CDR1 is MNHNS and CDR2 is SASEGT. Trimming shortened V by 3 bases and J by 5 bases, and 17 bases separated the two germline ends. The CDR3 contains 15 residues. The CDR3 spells CASSDIRQGAHEQYV. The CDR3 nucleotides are TGTGCCAGCAGTGATATTAGGCAGGGCGCCCACGAGCAGTACGTC.

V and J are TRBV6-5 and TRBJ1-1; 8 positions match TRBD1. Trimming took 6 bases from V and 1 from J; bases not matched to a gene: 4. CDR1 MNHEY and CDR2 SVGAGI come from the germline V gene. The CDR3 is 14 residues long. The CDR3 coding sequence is TGTGCCAGCAGGACGGGACAGGCGAACACTGAAGCTTTCTTT. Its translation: CASRTGQANTEAFF.

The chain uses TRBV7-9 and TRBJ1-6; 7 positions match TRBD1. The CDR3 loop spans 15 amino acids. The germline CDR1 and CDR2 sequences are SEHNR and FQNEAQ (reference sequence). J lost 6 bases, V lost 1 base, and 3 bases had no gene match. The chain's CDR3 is CASSLVAGGNSPLHF. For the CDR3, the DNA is TGTGCCAGCAGCTTAGTGGCAGGGGGTAATTCACCCCTCCACTTT.

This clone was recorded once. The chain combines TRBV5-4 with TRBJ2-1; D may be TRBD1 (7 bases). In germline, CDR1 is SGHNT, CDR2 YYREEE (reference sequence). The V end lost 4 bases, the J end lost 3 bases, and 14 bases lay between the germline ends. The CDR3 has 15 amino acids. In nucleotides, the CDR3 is TGTGCCAGCAGCCCCCAGGGGGGTAACTACAATGAGCAGTTCTTC. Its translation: CASSPQGGNYNEQFF.

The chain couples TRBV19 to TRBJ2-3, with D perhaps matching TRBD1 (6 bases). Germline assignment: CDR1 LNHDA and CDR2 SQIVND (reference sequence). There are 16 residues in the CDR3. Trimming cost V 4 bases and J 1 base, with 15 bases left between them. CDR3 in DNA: TGTGCCAGTAGTACCACCGGGACATTCCGCACAGATACGCAGTATTTT. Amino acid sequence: CASSTTGTFRTDTQYF.

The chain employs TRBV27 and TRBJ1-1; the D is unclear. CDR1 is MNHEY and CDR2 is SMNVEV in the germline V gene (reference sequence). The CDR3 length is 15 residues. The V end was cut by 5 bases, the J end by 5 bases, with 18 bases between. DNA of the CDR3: TGTGCCAGCAGTCCCCCGGCAACCTCGGGTACTGAAGCTTTCTTT. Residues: CASSPPATSGTEAFF.

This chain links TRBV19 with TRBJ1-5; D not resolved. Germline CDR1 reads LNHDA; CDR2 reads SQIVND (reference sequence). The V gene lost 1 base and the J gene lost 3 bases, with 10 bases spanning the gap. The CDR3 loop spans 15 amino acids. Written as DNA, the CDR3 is TGTGCCAGTAGTATAGGTGGAGGGAACAATCAGCCCCAGCATTTT. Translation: CASSIGGGNNQPQHF.

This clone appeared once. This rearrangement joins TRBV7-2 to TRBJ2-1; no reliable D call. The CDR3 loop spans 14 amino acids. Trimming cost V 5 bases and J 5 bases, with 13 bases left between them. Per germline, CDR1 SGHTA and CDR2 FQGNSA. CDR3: CASSPTTTHNEQFF. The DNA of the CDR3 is TGTGCCAGCAGCCCCACTACCACCCACAATGAGCAGTTCTTC.

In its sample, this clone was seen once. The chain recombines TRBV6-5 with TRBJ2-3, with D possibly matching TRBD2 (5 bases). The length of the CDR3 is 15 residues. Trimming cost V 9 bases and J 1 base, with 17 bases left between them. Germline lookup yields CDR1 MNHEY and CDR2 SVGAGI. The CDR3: CASKTRVGGTDTQYF. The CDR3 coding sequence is TGTGCCAGTAAGACCCGGGTCGGGGGCACAGATACGCAGTATTTT.

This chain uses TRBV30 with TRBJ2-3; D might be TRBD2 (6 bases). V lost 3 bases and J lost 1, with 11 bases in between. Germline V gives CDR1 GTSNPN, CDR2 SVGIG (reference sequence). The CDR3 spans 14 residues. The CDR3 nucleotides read TGTGCCTGGAGGTTGGTAGCGGGCACAGATACGCAGTATTTT. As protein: CAWRLVAGTDTQYF.

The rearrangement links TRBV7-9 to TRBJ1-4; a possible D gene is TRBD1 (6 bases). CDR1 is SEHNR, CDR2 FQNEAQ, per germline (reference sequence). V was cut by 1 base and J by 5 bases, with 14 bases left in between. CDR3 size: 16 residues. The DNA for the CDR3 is TGTGCCAGCAGCTTAGTATTGACAGGCCGAAATGAAAAACTGTTTTTT. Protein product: CASSLVLTGRNEKLFF.

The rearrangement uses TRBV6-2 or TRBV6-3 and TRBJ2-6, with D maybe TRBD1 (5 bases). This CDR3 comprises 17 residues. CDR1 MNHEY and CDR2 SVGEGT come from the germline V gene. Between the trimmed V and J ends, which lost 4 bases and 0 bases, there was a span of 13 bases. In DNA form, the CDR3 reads TGTGCCAGCAGTTCGCCCCAGGGTTCCTCTGGGGCCAACGTCCTGACTTTC. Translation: CASSSPQGSSGANVLTF.